This T cell receptor beta chain originates from a study of OX40 agonist ivuxolimab in advanced cancers. Assay used: immunoSEQ multiplex PCR; TCRdb lists only in-frame clones, some missing. The table includes 100,000 or so clones, just over 90% detected once. CDR3 length: 14 amino acids. The germline V gene has CDR1 SGHAT and CDR2 FQNNGV. Losses at the gene ends were 5 bases for V and 10 bases for J; bases not matched to a gene: 9. The source material was CD4+ or CD8+ T cells sorted from blood, sampled in a trial of the OX40 agonist ivuxolimab. The V and J genes are TRBV11-2 and TRBJ2-1; 9 bases map to TRBD1. The clonotype was recovered from an adult with an advanced solid tumor such as melanoma, head and neck, liver or kidney cancer. The CDR3 region has the DNA TGTGCCAGCAGCGTGGGGGACAGGGCGGGCGAGCAGTTCTTC. Its protein product is CASSVGDRAGEQFF.